Detailed here is one T cell receptor beta chain. It has no known antigen specificity. Qualities for individual bases were not recorded, and no much larger clone is one base off. Trimming costs V 4 bases and J 4 bases, and their ends lie 16 bases apart. The CDR3 runs 16 residues from the cysteine to the phenylalanine. The entry retains the CDR3 DNA only, 48 bases that are in frame from base 1. CDR1 MNHEY and CDR2 SVGAGI were looked up in the germline V gene. This sample is drawn from a study of T cells after yellow fever vaccination (dated by TCRdb to the late 2010s). For the wider study: The SMART-Seq v4 Ultra Low Input RNA kit was used to prepare libraries from fractions with low cell numbers. To track T-cell clones before and after primary and booster YFV17D yellow fever vaccination, bulk TCR alpha and beta repertoires were sequenced longitudinally. The cohort comprised two healthy male donors, one aged 18 to 30 and one aged 30 to 39 years. Blood was collected at multiple timepoints before and after primary and secondary immunization, and bulk PBMC replicates and cell subsets were isolated.

Instrument on record: Illumina NovaSeq 6000. TCR cDNA was synthesized by 5'RACE template switching, through which a universal primer site and unique molecular identifiers were introduced. Priming of cDNA synthesis was performed from both the TCR alpha and TCR beta constant segments. Libraries were amplified in two PCR steps, with sample barcodes and sequencing adapters added in the second step. Sequencing of libraries was performed on Illumina HiSeq 2500 (2x100 bp) or NovaSeq (2x150 bp). The published analysis was carried out like this. MIGEC was used to demultiplex reads and collapse the reads into UMI consensus sequences, and MiXCR was used for V(D)J alignment. Vaccine-responding clonotypes were identified with edgeR using replicate PBMC samples, with FDR below 0.01 and a log2 fold change above 5 up to day 15 being required. Each bulk clonotype was labeled CD4 or CD8 based on which sequenced repertoire, CD4 or CD8, contained the clonotype at higher abundance. The public reads were quality trimmed at Q25 with fastp and then assembled into clones with MiXCR by TCRdb, keeping productive beta chains. Identical CDR3 protein sequences are pooled into one entry, listed with their most common genes and DNA. TCRdb assigned the V and J calls; the authors' analysis was not used. Here the sample has 250,000 to 350,000 distinct CDR3 sequences; around 10% occur a single time. The biggest ten clones account for over 3% of the sample.

The treatment or condition label, read with the paper, signifies: live attenuated yellow fever vaccine strain. A standard Ficoll-Paque protocol was used to isolate PBMCs from peripheral blood. Dynabeads CD4 and CD8 positive selection kits were used to isolate the CD4 and CD8 T-cell fractions. TriZol was used to extract RNA from bulk PBMCs, from CD4 and CD8 fractions, and from dextramer-positive and dextramer-negative fractions. Results the study describes overall, beyond this receptor: The secondary T-cell response was weaker than the primary response but faster, peaking on day 5 instead of day 15. FACS-sorted repertoires could contain abundant contaminating clonotypes from the bulk population, so computational filtering was required. The study included only two donors, which limits how far the findings can be generalized. A small share of clonotypes occurred in both CD4 and CD8 compartments, likely arising from convergent recombination. Most clones expanded after primary vaccination were re-detected after the booster (almost 98% of CD4 and around 88% of CD8), suggesting broad memory maintenance.

The chain was built from TRBV6-5 and TRBJ1-4, and TRBD1 may be the D gene, going by 5 matching bases. The sequencing used CD4+ T cells sorted from PBMCs, collected 5 days after the yellow fever booster vaccination. This clonotype was obtained from a man younger than 30 who received the YFV17D yellow fever vaccine. The nucleotide sequence is TGTGCCAGCAGTTCCTACTCAGCGGGGCGTAATGAAAAACTGTTTTTT. This is translated as CASSSYSAGRNEKLFF.